This T cell receptor beta chain was captured in a study of OX40 agonist ivuxolimab in advanced cancers. V shed 5 bases and J shed 4 bases, with 8 bases lying between them. There are 12 residues in the CDR3. Germline V gives CDR1 SEHNR, CDR2 FQNEAQ (reference sequence). Generated by immunoSEQ multiplex PCR, the TCRdb table keeps only in-frame clones and is missing some. The sample contains approximately 94,000 clones, about 90% of which appear only once. The chain combines TRBV7-9 with TRBJ2-5; D remains unclear. This receptor was identified in an adult with an advanced solid tumor such as melanoma, head and neck, liver or kidney cancer. The source was CD4+ or CD8+ T cells sorted from blood, collected in a trial of the OX40 agonist ivuxolimab. CDR3 sequence (DNA): TGTGCCAGCAGCGCGATAGGAGAGACCCAGTACTTC. Translated: CASSAIGETQYF.